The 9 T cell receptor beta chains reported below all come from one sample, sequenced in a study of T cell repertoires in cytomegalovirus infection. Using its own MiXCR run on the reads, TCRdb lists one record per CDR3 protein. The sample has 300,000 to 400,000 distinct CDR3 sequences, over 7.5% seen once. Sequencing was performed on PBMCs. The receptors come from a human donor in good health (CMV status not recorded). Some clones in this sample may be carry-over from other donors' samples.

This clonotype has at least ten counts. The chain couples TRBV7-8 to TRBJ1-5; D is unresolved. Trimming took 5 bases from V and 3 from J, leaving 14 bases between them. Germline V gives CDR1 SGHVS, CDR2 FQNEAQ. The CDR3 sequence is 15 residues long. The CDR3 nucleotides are TGTGCCAGCAGCCCTACTGCTAGGGACAATCAGCCCCAGCATTTT. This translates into CASSPTARDNQPQHF. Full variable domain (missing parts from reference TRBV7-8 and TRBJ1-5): GAGVSQSPRYKVAKRGQDVALRCDPISGHVSLFWYQQALGQGPEFLTYFQNEAQLDKSGLPSDRFFAERPEGSVSTLKIQRTQQEDSAVYLCASSPTARDNQPQHFGDGTRLSIL.

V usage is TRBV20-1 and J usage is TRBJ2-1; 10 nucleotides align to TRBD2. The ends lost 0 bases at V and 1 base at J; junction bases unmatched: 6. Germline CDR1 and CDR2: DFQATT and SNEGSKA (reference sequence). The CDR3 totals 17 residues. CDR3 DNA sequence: TGCAGTGCTAGAGATGAAAGCGGGAGGGCTTCCTACAATGAGCAGTTCTTC. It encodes CSARDESGRASYNEQFF.

Here the CDR3 DNA reads TGTGCCAGCAGTGAAGGGCAATACGAGCAGTACTTC. Protein: CASSEGQYEQYF. The chain carries TRBV25-1 and TRBJ2-7; D is uncertain. The V gene's germline CDR1 is MGHDK and CDR2 SYGVNS. CDR3 length equals 12 residues. Trimming stripped 2 bases from V and 4 bases from J, with 6 bases between.

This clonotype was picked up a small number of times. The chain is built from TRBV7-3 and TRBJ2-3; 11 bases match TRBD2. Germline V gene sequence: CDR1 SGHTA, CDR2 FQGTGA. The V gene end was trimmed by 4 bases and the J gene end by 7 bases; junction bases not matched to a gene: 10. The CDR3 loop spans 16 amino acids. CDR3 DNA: TGTGCCAGCAGCTCTAGCGGGGGGACCTCCTCGCATACGCAGTATTTT. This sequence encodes CASSSSGGTSSHTQYF.

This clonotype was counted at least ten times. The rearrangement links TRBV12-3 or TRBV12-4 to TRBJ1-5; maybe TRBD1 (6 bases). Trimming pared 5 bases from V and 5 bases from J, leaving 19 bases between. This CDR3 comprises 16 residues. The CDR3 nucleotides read TGTGCCAGCAGTCCGGGGGGCACCCAGGGATATCAGCCCCAGCATTTT. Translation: CASSPGGTQGYQPQHF.

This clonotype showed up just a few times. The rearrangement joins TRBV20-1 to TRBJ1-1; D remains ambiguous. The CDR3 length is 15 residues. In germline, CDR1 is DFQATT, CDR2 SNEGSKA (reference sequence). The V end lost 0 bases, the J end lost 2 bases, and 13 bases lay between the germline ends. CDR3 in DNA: TGCAGTGCTAGAGATCGAGGTCAACACAACACTGAAGCTTTCTTT. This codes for CSARDRGQHNTEAFF.

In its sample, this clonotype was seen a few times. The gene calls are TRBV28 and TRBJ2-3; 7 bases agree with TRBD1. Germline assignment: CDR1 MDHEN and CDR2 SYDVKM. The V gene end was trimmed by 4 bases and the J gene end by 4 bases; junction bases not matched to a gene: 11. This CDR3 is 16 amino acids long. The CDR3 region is CASSSTGLQLPDTQYF. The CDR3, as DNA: TGTGCCAGCAGTTCGACAGGGCTGCAGCTACCAGATACGCAGTATTTT.

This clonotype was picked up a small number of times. The CDR3 nucleotides are TGTGCCAGCAGTCAGACAGGGGCGGAGACCCAGTACTTC. Amino acids: CASSQTGAETQYF. The chain recombines TRBV6-1 with TRBJ2-5, with 8 bases identical to TRBD1. The CDR3 runs 13 residues. The V segment lost 5 bases and the J segment 5 bases; nucleotides outside the gene matches: 4. Germline loops: CDR1 MNHNS, CDR2 SASEGT.

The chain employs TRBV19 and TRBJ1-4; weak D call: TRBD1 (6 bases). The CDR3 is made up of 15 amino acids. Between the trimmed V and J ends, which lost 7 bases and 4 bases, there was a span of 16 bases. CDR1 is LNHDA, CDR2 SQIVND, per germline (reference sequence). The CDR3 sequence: CASISSGHLNEKLFF. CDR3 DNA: TGTGCCAGTATCTCCTCGGGACACCTTAATGAAAAACTGTTTTTT.